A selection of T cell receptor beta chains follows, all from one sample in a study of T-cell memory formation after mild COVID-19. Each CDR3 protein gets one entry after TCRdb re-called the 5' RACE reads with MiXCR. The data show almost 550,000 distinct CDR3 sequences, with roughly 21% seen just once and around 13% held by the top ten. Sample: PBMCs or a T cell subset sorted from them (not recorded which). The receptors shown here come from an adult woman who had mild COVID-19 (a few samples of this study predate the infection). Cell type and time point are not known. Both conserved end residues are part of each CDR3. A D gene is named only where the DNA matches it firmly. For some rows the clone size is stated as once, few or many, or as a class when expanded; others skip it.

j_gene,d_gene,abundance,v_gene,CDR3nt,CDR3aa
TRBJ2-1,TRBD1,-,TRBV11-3,TGTGCCAGCGTGGGCCCGGGACAGGGCTTGTATGAGCAGTTCTTC,CASVGPGQGLYEQFF
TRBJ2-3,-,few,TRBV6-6,TGTGCCAGCAGCTCAGGAACCGGGACTAGCACAGATACGCAGTATTTT,CASSSGTGTSTDTQYF
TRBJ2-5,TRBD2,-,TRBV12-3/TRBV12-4,TGTGCCAGCAGTTTGCAGCTATTTGGGACTAGCGGGGGAGAGACCCAGTACTTC,CASSLQLFGTSGGETQYF
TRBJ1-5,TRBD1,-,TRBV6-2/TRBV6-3,TGTGCCAGCAGCTATAGTAGGACAGGCCCCAATCAGCCCCAGCATTTT,CASSYSRTGPNQPQHF
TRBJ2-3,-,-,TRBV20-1,TGCAGTGTGCGGGGTAGCACAGATACGCAGTATTTT,CSVRGSTDTQYF
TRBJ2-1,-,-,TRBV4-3,TGCGCCAGCAGCCAAGATTTCGGGGCCAGGTACAATGAGCAGTTCTTC,CASSQDFGARYNEQFF
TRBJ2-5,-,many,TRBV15,TGTGCCACCAGCAGATACAGGGAAGAGACCCAGTACTTC,CATSRYREETQYF
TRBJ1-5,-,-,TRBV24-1,TGTGCCACCAGTCCGGACAGTAGCAATCAGCCCCAGCATTTT,CATSPDSSNQPQHF
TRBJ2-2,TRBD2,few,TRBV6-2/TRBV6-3,TGTGCCAGCAGTTCGACTAGCGGGAGGGTCGGCGGGGAGCTGTTTTTT,CASSSTSGRVGGELFF
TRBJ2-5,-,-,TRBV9,TGTGCCAGCAGCGTAATAGCCAGCGGGACCCAGTACTTC,CASSVIASGTQYF
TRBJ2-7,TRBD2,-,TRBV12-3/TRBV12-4,TGTGCCAGCAGTCCCTCGACTAGCGGGTCCTACGAGCAGTACTTC,CASSPSTSGSYEQYF
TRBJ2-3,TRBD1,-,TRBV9,TGTGCCAGCAGCGAAGGGGACAGAGATACGCAGTATTTT,CASSEGDRDTQYF
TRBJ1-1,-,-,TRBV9,TGTGCCAGCAGCATCAGGGGAAACGAGAACACTGAAGCTTTCTTT,CASSIRGNENTEAFF
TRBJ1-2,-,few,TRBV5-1,TGCGCCAGCAGCTTGGGAACTGACAGTTATGGCTACACCTTC,CASSLGTDSYGYTF
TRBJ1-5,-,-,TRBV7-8,TGTGCCAGCACCTGGGGGGTAAATAGCAATCAGCCCCAGCATTTT,CASTWGVNSNQPQHF
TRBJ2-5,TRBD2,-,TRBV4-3,TGCGCCAGCAGCCCGACTAGCGGGAGGGGTGGGGAGACCCAGTACTTC,CASSPTSGRGGETQYF
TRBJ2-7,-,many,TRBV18,TGTGCCAGCTCACCACCAGGGGTCAGATCCTACGAGCAGTACTTC,CASSPPGVRSYEQYF
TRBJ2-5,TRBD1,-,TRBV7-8,TGTGCCAGCAGCTTCCCCGGGACAGGGGGGGGAGAGACCCAGTACTTC,CASSFPGTGGGETQYF
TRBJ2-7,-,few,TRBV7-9,TGTGCCAGCAGCGCCGCCGAGGGTTTCGCTTACGAGCAGTACTTC,CASSAAEGFAYEQYF
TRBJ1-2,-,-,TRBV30,TGTGCCTGGAGCGCAACAGCGGACTATGGCTACACCTTC,CAWSATADYGYTF
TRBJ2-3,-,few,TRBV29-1,TGCAGCGCTGCCCCGGGGGCTAGCACAGATACGCAGTATTTT,CSAAPGASTDTQYF
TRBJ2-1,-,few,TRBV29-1,TGCAGCGCTCTGGGCAGGGGTTACAATGAGCAGTTCTTC,CSALGRGYNEQFF